The 23 T cell receptor beta chains reported below all come from one sample, sequenced in a study of blood T cell repertoires in COVID-19. TCRdb's copy holds only in-frame clones and misses some; the assay was immunoSEQ multiplex PCR. This table has under 85,000 clones, about four fifths appearing once. Sequencing was done on a sample of peripheral blood. Source of these receptors: a woman older than 75 with active or convalescent COVID-19.

The chain couples TRBV4-3 to TRBJ2-7; 8 bases fit TRBD1. From germline, CDR1 is LGHNA and CDR2 YSLEER. CDR3 size: 18 residues. V gave up 0 bases and J gave up 3 bases; unmatched junction bases: 13. CDR3 region: CASSQDYSRGQVNYEQYF. CDR3 DNA: TGCGCCAGCAGCCAAGATTATTCCCGGGGACAGGTGAACTACGAGCAGTACTTC.

The V gene is TRBV7-2, the J gene TRBJ1-1; no firm D call. CDR1 is SGHTA and CDR2 is FQGNSA in the germline V gene. The germline V and J ends were trimmed by 5 bases and 3 bases, with 16 bases remaining between them. The CDR3 loop spans 15 amino acids. The DNA for the CDR3 is TGTGCCAGCAGCGAAGAGGAGGCGGGGTACACTGAAGCTTTCTTT. Its translation: CASSEEEAGYTEAFF.

V usage is TRBV7-8 and J usage is TRBJ2-7, with 8 bases matching TRBD1. From germline, CDR1 is SGHVS and CDR2 FQNEAQ. J lost 0 bases, V lost 4 bases, and 2 bases had no gene match. CDR3 length equals 14 residues. CDR3 bases: TGTGCCAGCAGCTGGGGACAGGTCTCCTACGAGCAGTACTTC. It translates to CASSWGQVSYEQYF.

The genes are TRBV6-5 and TRBJ1-1; D perhaps matches TRBD1 (5 bases). V was shortened by 6 bases and J by 8 bases, with 19 bases between the two germline ends. The CDR3 loop spans 14 amino acids. Germline V gene sequence: CDR1 MNHEY, CDR2 SVGAGI. The CDR3 region has the DNA TGTGCCAGCAGCCCGCGACAGATATTTAGGGAAGCTTTCTTT. Amino acids: CASSPRQIFREAFF.

The chain is built from TRBV28 and TRBJ1-2; D gene unclear. Trimming stripped 2 bases from V and 8 bases from J, with 12 bases between. Looked up from germline, CDR1 is MDHEN and CDR2 is SYDVKM. There are 13 residues in the CDR3. CDR3 sequence reads: CASSLKRNIGYTF. The CDR3 DNA reads as TGTGCCAGCAGTTTAAAGAGGAACATAGGCTACACCTTC.

The CDR3 region has the DNA TGTGCCATCAGTGGTGATACCACATACTACGAGCAGTACTTC. It yields the protein CAISGDTTYYEQYF. This chain uses TRBV10-3 with TRBJ2-7, with D uncertain. The CDR3 loop spans 14 amino acids. CDR1 is ENHRY and CDR2 is SYGVKD in the germline V gene. V was cut by 4 bases and J by 3 bases, with 13 bases left in between.

This chain joins TRBV7-8 and TRBJ2-1, with D maybe TRBD2 (6 bases). The CDR3 is made up of 17 amino acids. Trimming pared 1 base from V and 3 bases from J, leaving 16 bases between. CDR1 is SGHVS and CDR2 is FQNEAQ in the germline V gene. The CDR3, as DNA: TGTGCCAGCAGCTTAGGGGGTTACGGGGGTTTCTACAATGAGCAGTTCTTC. Translating gives CASSLGGYGGFYNEQFF.

The chain couples TRBV15 to TRBJ1-5, with TRBD1 matching 7 bases. Unmatched junction bases numbered 4, after V lost 1 base and J lost 4 bases. This CDR3 spans 15 amino acids. The germline gives CDR1 LNHNV, CDR2 YYDKDF (reference sequence). The CDR3: CATSRGTGLNQPQHF. In nucleotides, the CDR3 is TGTGCCACCAGCAGAGGGACAGGCTTGAATCAGCCCCAGCATTTT.

This clone was counted a few times. The chain recombines TRBV28 with TRBJ1-1, with 9 bases aligning to TRBD1. Germline CDR1 MDHEN, CDR2 SYDVKM. The J segment lost 8 bases and the V segment lost 5 bases, leaving 9 bases of the junction unmatched. The CDR3 length is 14 residues. The CDR3 DNA is TGTGCCAGCAGTAACCGGGACAGGGCGTCCGAAGCTTTCTTT. As protein: CASSNRDRASEAFF.

This clone was counted at least ten times. This chain uses TRBV7-2 with TRBJ2-2, with TRBD2 matching 7 bases. The CDR3 consists of 16 residues. Germline trimming cut 2 bases from V and 4 bases from J; bases unmatched to any gene: 7. Germline CDR1 SGHTA, CDR2 FQGNSA. Written as DNA, the CDR3 is TGTGCCAGCAGCTTACTCGCGGGGGAGGGCACCGGGGAGCTGTTTTTT. This gives the protein CASSLLAGEGTGELFF.

The chain has TRBV11-3 and TRBJ2-2; 10 nucleotides align to TRBD2. CDR1 is SGHNT, CDR2 YENEEA, per germline. The trim removed 2 bases at V and 0 bases at J, leaving 0 bases unmatched. The CDR3 totals 16 residues. CDR3 nucleotide sequence: TGTGCCAGCAGCTTACTAGCGGGGGCGAACACCGGGGAGCTGTTTTTT. Amino acids: CASSLLAGANTGELFF.

The chain combines TRBV11-2 with TRBJ2-5, with TRBD2 matching 7 bases. This CDR3 is 15 amino acids long. Germline CDR1 and CDR2: SGHAT and FQNNGV. The J segment lost 5 bases and the V segment lost 5 bases, leaving 11 bases of the junction unmatched. Written as DNA, the CDR3 is TGTGCCAGCAGCGTCGGGACTACCCGACGGGAGACCCAGTACTTC. Residues: CASSVGTTRRETQYF.

This clone occurred once. The chain employs TRBV5-4 and TRBJ2-5; the D is unclear. V lost 4 bases, J lost 0 bases, and 10 bases lay in between. The CDR3 has 14 amino acids. In germline, CDR1 is SGHNT, CDR2 YYREEE (reference sequence). The CDR3 DNA reads as TGTGCCAGCAGCCCTCGGAGTAACCAAGAGACCCAGTACTTC. Protein product: CASSPRSNQETQYF.

This clone was picked up a small number of times. The chain is built from TRBV7-2 and TRBJ1-5, with D uncertain. Trimming took 3 bases from V and 4 from J, leaving 7 bases between them. The CDR3 runs to 13 residues. Germline V gene sequence: CDR1 SGHTA, CDR2 FQGNSA. CDR3: CASSFSVNQPQHF. The CDR3 bases are TGTGCCAGCAGCTTCTCTGTTAATCAGCCCCAGCATTTT.

The chain employs TRBV30 and TRBJ2-5, with a tentative D call TRBD2 (7 bases). The CDR3 length is 13 residues. The V gene lost 4 bases and the J gene lost 5 bases, with 14 bases spanning the gap. Germline V CDR1 and CDR2: GTSNPN, SVGIG (reference sequence). This chain's CDR3 is CAWKGGRRETQYF. CDR3 nucleotide sequence: TGTGCCTGGAAGGGGGGGAGAAGGGAGACCCAGTACTTC.

The V call is TRBV3-1 (or the pseudogene TRBV3-2), the J call TRBJ1-1; TRBD1 matches at 7 bases. V lost 4 bases and J lost 4; bases outside the gene matches: 6. CDR3 size: 14 residues. CDR1 is LGHDT, CDR2 YNNKEL, per germline (reference sequence). The CDR3 bases are TGTGCCAGCAGCCTCCAGACAGGGCGCACTGAAGCTTTCTTT. Its translation: CASSLQTGRTEAFF.

This clone was detected once. This chain joins TRBV19 and TRBJ2-7; 7 positions agree with TRBD1. The CDR3 totals 14 residues. Trimming at V came to 1 base and at J to 3 bases, leaving 3 bases not matched to a gene. Germline V gene sequence: CDR1 LNHDA, CDR2 SQIVND (reference sequence). The CDR3 reads CASSIGGGGYEQYF. In nucleotides, the CDR3 is TGTGCCAGTAGTATAGGAGGGGGCGGCTACGAGCAGTACTTC.

This sequence joins TRBV2 and TRBJ1-4; 8 bases fit TRBD1. The germline gives CDR1 SNHLY, CDR2 FYNNEI. Losses at the gene ends were 7 bases for V and 5 bases for J; bases not matched to a gene: 0. The CDR3 covers 12 residues. The DNA for the CDR3 is TGTGCCAGCAACAGGGGGAATGAAAAACTGTTTTTT. This sequence encodes CASNRGNEKLFF.

The chain couples TRBV27 to TRBJ2-3; the D gene is possibly TRBD1 (5 bases). The ends were cut back, 2 bases at V and 3 bases at J, with 12 bases in the middle. Germline values: CDR1 MNHEY, CDR2 SMNVEV (reference sequence). This CDR3 is built from 15 residues. CDR3 sequence: CASSLDQGWTDTQYF. CDR3 DNA: TGTGCCAGCAGTTTAGATCAGGGTTGGACAGATACGCAGTATTTT.

The chain recombines TRBV9 with TRBJ2-6, with 9 nucleotides matching TRBD1. CDR3 length: 17 amino acids. The trim removed 0 bases at V and 3 bases at J, leaving 4 bases unmatched. Germline CDR1 SGDLS, CDR2 YYNGEE. CDR3 amino acids: CASSVVTGGNGANVLTF. The DNA for the CDR3 is TGTGCCAGCAGCGTAGTGACAGGGGGTAATGGGGCCAACGTCCTGACTTTC.

The V and J genes are TRBV5-6 and TRBJ2-5, with TRBD1 identical over 9 bases. V gave up 4 bases and J gave up 1 base; unmatched junction bases: 5. This CDR3 is built from 15 residues. CDR1 and CDR2 from the germline V gene are SGHDT and YYEEEE. The CDR3 DNA sequence: TGTGCCAGCAGCAACACAGGGGGCCTCCAAGAGACCCAGTACTTC. It yields the protein CASSNTGGLQETQYF.

The chain links TRBV5-1 to TRBJ1-2, with 7 bases matching TRBD1. J was trimmed by 5 bases and V by 4 bases; bases with no gene match: 11. CDR3 length: 15 amino acids. The germline gives CDR1 SGHRS, CDR2 YFSETQ. As DNA, the CDR3 is TGCGCCAGCAGCACCCTTCAGGGACAGTTATATGGCTACACCTTC. Translated, it gives CASSTLQGQLYGYTF.

This clone was counted between two and nine times. The chain links TRBV9 to TRBJ2-7; TRBD2 matches 9 bases. V lost 3 bases, J lost 7 bases, and 11 bases stayed unmatched. CDR1 and CDR2 (germline): SGDLS, YYNGEE. The CDR3 is made up of 15 amino acids. Here the CDR3 reads CASSAGTDLAGEQYF. CDR3 DNA sequence: TGTGCCAGCAGCGCAGGGACAGACCTAGCGGGGGAGCAGTACTTC. The full variable domain, in which reference TRBV9 and TRBJ2-7 provide the parts outside the CDR3, is DSGVTQTPKHLITATGQRVTLRCSPRSGDLSVYWYQQSLDQGLQFLIQYYNGEERAKGNILERFSAQQFPDLHSELNLSSLELGDSALYFCASSAGTDLAGEQYFGPGTRLTVT.